The 14 T cell receptor beta chains given below trace back to one sample, sequenced in a study of blood T cell repertoires in COVID-19. The protocol was immunoSEQ multiplex PCR, while the TCRdb copy is restricted to in-frame clones and leaves out a portion. This sample carries approximately 210,000 clones, under 95% of them seen once, and the ten largest clones take 0.95% to 1.5%. Sequences were obtained from peripheral blood. The receptors were gathered from a man aged 25 to 40 with acute or convalescent COVID-19.

This clone appeared once. The rearrangement links TRBV12-3 or TRBV12-4 to TRBJ1-1; D remains ambiguous. The CDR3 runs 13 residues. Trimming removed 5 bases from V and 0 bases from J, with 7 bases in between. The CDR3 region is CASSRLLNTEAFF. DNA of the CDR3: TGTGCCAGCAGTAGACTCTTGAACACTGAAGCTTTCTTT.

In its sample, this clone was seen once. The J gene is TRBJ2-7, the V gene TRBV28; 10 bases map to TRBD2. The trim removed 5 bases at V and 6 bases at J, leaving 7 bases unmatched. The CDR3 spans 14 residues. Germline values: CDR1 MDHEN, CDR2 SYDVKM. CDR3 nucleotides: TGTGCCAGCAGTCAGCTAGCGGGGGCGTTCGAGCAGTACTTC. The encoded protein is CASSQLAGAFEQYF.

This chain uses TRBV5-1 with TRBJ2-3; D unresolved. CDR1 SGHRS and CDR2 YFSETQ come from the germline V gene. Trimming stripped 3 bases from V and 1 base from J, with 12 bases between. The CDR3 extends over 15 amino acids. The chain's CDR3 is CASSSSRAGTDTQYF. The CDR3, as DNA: TGCGCCAGCAGCTCGTCTAGAGCTGGCACAGATACGCAGTATTTT. The variable domain in full, completed from reference TRBV5-1 and TRBJ2-3, reads KAGVTQTPRYLIKTRGQQVTLSCSPISGHRSVSWYQQTPGQGLQFLFEYFSETQRNKGNFPGRFSGRQFSNSRSEMNVSTLELGDSALYLCASSSSRAGTDTQYFGPGTRLTVL.

This chain links TRBV5-1 with TRBJ2-2, with TRBD2 identical over 12 bases. Trimming took 0 bases from V and 0 from J; bases not matched to a gene: 0. Per the germline V gene, CDR1 is SGHRS and CDR2 is YFSETQ. The length of the CDR3 is 17 residues. The CDR3 is CASSLGLAGANTGELFF. In DNA form, the CDR3 reads TGCGCCAGCAGCTTGGGACTAGCGGGAGCGAACACCGGGGAGCTGTTTTTT.

This rearrangement joins TRBV15 to TRBJ1-3, with TRBD1 as a possible D gene (6 bases). Trimming cost V 0 bases and J 0 bases, with 9 bases left between them. The length of the CDR3 is 16 residues. The germline gives CDR1 LNHNV, CDR2 YYDKDF (reference sequence). CDR3: CATSRDRTASGNTIYF. The CDR3 coding sequence is TGTGCCACCAGCAGAGACCGGACAGCCTCTGGAAACACCATATATTTT.

V is TRBV3-1 (or the pseudogene TRBV3-2) and J is TRBJ2-2; perhaps TRBD1 as D (5 bases). Deletions cut 1 base from V and 5 bases from J, with 11 bases between. CDR1 LGHDT and CDR2 YNNKEL come from the germline V gene (reference sequence). The CDR3 length is 15 residues. The CDR3 here is CASSQGGRGTGELFF. In nucleotides, the CDR3 is TGTGCCAGCAGCCAAGGAGGTAGGGGAACCGGGGAGCTGTTTTTT.

The rearrangement links TRBV5-6 to TRBJ2-3; weak D call: TRBD1 (5 bases). CDR1 is SGHDT and CDR2 is YYEEEE in the germline V gene. V was trimmed by 1 base and J by 5 bases, leaving 17 bases between them. The CDR3 length is 16 residues. For the CDR3, the DNA is TGTGCCAGCAGCTTGTATCGTGGGGCCGTCCAAGATACGCAGTATTTT. Its protein product is CASSLYRGAVQDTQYF.

The V and J genes are TRBV11-2 and TRBJ2-3; D possibly corresponds to TRBD2 (6 bases). The CDR3 totals 13 residues. V shed 3 bases and J shed 4 bases, with 8 bases lying between them. The germline CDR1 and CDR2 sequences are SGHAT and FQNNGV. DNA of the CDR3: TGTGCCAGCAGCTTGCGGGAAGCAGATACGCAGTATTTT. This encodes CASSLREADTQYF.

This chain joins TRBV28 and TRBJ2-3; 8 nucleotides align to TRBD1. Germline V gene lookup returns CDR1 MDHEN and CDR2 SYDVKM. This CDR3 region has 15 residues. Losses at the gene ends were 5 bases for V and 6 bases for J; bases not matched to a gene: 10. The CDR3 DNA reads as TGTGCCAGCAGTCCCACCGAATGGACAGGGGATACGCAGTATTTT. It codes for CASSPTEWTGDTQYF.

V gene TRBV15 combines with J gene TRBJ1-3; no definite D call. Germline V gene sequence: CDR1 LNHNV, CDR2 YYDKDF (reference sequence). CDR3 length equals 15 residues. Trimming shortened V by 2 bases and J by 0 bases, and 8 bases separated the two germline ends. CDR3 DNA sequence: TGTGCCACCAGCAGAAACAGAGACTCTGGAAACACCATATATTTT. Translating it yields CATSRNRDSGNTIYF.

The chain combines TRBV9 with TRBJ1-2; no firm D call. Between the trimmed V and J ends, which lost 9 bases and 5 bases, there was a span of 11 bases. CDR3 length equals 11 residues. Germline CDR1 SGDLS, CDR2 YYNGEE. CDR3 nucleotides: TGTGCCACCGGGAGAGGGTATGGCTACACCTTC. Its protein is CATGRGYGYTF.

The chain recombines TRBV7-6 with TRBJ1-4; perhaps TRBD1 as D (5 bases). This CDR3 region has 15 residues. Trimming shortened V by 6 bases and J by 4 bases, and 15 bases separated the two germline ends. In germline, CDR1 is SGHVS, CDR2 FNYEAQ. The CDR3 region is CASSRASGLNEKLFF. The CDR3 bases are TGTGCCAGCAGTCGAGCCTCAGGGCTTAATGAAAAACTGTTTTTT.

The chain couples TRBV10-3 to TRBJ1-4; 11 bases are shared with TRBD1. Germline V gives CDR1 ENHRY, CDR2 SYGVKD. V shed 8 bases, J shed 12 bases, and the junction held 14 bases outside the gene matches. This CDR3 is built from 15 residues. CDR3 residues: CAISRWTGGFGELFF. The CDR3 region has the DNA TGTGCCATCTCAAGATGGACAGGGGGCTTTGGGGAACTGTTTTTT.

This chain links TRBV6-6 with TRBJ1-2, with D perhaps TRBD1 (5 bases). CDR3 length: 14 amino acids. V was clipped by 3 bases and J by 1 base, with 9 bases between them. Germline CDR1 reads MNHNY; CDR2 reads SVGAGI (reference sequence). The DNA of the CDR3 is TGTGCCAGCAGTTATCGGGGGAATAACTATGGCTACACCTTC. Residues: CASSYRGNNYGYTF.